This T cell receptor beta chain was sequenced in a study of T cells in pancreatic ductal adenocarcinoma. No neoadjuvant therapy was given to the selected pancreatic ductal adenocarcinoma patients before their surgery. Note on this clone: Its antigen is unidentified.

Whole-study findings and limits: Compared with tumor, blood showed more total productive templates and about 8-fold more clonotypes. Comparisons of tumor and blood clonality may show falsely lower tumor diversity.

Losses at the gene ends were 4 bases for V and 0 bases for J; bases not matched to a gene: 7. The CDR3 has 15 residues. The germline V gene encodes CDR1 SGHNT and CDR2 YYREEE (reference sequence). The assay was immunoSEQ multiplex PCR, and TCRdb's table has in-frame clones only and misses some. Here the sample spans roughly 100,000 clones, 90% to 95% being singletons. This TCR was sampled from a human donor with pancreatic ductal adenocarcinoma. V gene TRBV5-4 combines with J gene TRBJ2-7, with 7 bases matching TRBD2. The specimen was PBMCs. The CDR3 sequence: CASSRDYRSSYEQYF. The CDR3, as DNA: TGTGCCAGCAGCCGGGACTACAGGAGCTCCTACGAGCAGTACTTC.